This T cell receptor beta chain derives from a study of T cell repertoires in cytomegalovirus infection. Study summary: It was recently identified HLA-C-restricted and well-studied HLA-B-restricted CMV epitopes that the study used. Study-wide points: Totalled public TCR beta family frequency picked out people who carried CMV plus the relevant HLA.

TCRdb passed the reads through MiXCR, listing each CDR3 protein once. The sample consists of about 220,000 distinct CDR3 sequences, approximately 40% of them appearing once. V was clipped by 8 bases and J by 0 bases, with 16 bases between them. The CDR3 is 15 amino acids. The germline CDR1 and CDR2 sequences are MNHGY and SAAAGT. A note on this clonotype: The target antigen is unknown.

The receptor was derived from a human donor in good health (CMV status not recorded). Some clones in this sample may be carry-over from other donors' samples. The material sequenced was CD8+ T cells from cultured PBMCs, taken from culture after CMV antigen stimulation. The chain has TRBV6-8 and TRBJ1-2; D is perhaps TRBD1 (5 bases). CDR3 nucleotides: TGTGCCAGCTGGGACTTTTCTTCCGCTAACTATGGCTACACCTTC. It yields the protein CASWDFSSANYGYTF.